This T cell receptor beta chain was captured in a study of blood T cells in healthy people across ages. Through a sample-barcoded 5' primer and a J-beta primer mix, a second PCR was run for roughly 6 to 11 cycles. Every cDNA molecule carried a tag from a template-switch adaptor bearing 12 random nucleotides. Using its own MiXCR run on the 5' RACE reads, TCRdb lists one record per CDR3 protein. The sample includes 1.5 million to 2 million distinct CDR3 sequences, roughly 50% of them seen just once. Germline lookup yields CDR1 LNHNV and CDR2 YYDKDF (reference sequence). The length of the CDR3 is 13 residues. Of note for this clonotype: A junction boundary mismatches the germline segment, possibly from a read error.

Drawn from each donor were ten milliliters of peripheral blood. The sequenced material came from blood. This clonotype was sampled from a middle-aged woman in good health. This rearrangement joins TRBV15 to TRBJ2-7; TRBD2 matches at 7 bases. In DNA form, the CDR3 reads TGTGCCCCCAGCGGGACGGCGGATGAGGCCCAGTACTTC. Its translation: CAPSGTADEAQYF.